This entry concerns a single TCR beta chain. Its antigen is not identified. The data were obtained in a study of cytomegalovirus exposure and HLA in healthy donors. CDR1 is SGHVS and CDR2 is FQNEAQ in the germline V gene. V was shortened by 5 bases and J by 4 bases, with 18 bases between the two germline ends. CDR3 length: 16 residues. Findings and caveats of the study: Listed as cytomegalovirus-associated were approximately 160 TCR beta chains.

The study ran its PCR with 60 Vbeta and 13 Jbeta primers. Libraries were prepared by immunoSEQ multiplex PCR; TCRdb keeps only in-frame clonotypes and omits some of them. The profile shows some 200,000 clones, around 74% of them singletons. This TCR derives from a female donor in good health and CMV-seronegative. The chain carries TRBV7-8 and TRBJ2-1; tentative D call: TRBD2 (6 bases). Source material: PBMCs. Written as DNA, the CDR3 is TGTGCCAGCAGCCCAACCCCCGGACTAACTTACAATGAGCAGTTCTTC. Residues: CASSPTPGLTYNEQFF.